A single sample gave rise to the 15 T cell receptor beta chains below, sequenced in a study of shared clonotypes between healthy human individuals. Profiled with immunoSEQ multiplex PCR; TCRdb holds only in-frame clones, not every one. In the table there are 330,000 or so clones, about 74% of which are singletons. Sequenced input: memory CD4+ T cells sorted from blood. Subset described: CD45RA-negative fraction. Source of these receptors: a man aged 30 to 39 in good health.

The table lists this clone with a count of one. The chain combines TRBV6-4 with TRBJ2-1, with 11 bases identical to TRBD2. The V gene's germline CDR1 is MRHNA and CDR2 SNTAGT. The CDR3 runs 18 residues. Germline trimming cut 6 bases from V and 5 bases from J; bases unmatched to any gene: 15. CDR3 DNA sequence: TGTGCCAGCAGCGCGTGGGGGGTAGGACTAGCGGGTAACAATGAGCAGTTCTTC. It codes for CASSAWGVGLAGNNEQFF.

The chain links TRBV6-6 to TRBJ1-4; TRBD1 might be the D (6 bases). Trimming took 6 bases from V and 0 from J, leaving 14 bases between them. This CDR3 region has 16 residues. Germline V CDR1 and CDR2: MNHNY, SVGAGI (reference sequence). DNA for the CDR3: TGTGCCAGCAGCCCCCTAGGGGGTCCAACTAATGAAAAACTGTTTTTT. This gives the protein CASSPLGGPTNEKLFF.

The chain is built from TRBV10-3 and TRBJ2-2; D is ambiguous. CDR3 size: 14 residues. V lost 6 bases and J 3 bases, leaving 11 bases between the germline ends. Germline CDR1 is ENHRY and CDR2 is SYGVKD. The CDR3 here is CAISRKTDTGELFF. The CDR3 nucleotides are TGTGCCATCAGCCGTAAGACTGACACCGGGGAGCTGTTTTTT.

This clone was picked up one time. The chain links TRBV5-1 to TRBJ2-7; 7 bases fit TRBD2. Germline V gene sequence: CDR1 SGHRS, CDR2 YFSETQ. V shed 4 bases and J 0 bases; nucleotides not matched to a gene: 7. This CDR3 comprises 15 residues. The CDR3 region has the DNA TGCGCCAGCAGCCTCCAGACTAGCACCTCCTACGAGCAGTACTTC. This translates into CASSLQTSTSYEQYF.

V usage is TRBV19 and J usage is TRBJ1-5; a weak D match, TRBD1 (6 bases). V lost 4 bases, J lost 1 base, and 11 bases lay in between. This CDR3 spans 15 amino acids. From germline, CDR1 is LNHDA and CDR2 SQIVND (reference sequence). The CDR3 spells CASSTTGHSNQPQHF. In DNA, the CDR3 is TGTGCCAGTAGTACCACAGGGCACAGCAATCAGCCCCAGCATTTT.

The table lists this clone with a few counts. The CDR3 here is CASTRDSYNEQFF. CDR3 nucleotide sequence: TGCGCCAGCACTCGGGACTCCTACAATGAGCAGTTCTTC. The chain links TRBV5-1 to TRBJ2-1; tentative D call: TRBD2 (5 bases). CDR1 and CDR2 from the germline V gene are SGHRS and YFSETQ. This CDR3 spans 13 amino acids. Trimming stripped 6 bases from V and 0 bases from J, with 7 bases between.

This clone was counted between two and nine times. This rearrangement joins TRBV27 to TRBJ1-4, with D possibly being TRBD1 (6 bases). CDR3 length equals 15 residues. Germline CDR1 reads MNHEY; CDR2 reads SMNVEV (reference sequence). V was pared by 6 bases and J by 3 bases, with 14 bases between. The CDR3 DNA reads TGTGCCAGCAGGGATACAGGGAGGGCTAATGAAAAACTGTTTTTT. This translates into CASRDTGRANEKLFF.

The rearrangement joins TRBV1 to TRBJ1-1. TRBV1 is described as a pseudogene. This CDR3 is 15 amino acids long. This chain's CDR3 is CTSSHSGRANTEAFF. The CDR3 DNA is TGCACCAGCAGCCATAGCGGCCGGGCGAACACTGAAGCTTTCTTT.

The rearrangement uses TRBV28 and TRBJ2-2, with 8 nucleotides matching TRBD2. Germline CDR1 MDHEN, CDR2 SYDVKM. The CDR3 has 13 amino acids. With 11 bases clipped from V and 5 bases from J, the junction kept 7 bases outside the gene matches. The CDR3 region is CAVSGSPTGELFF. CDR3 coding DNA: TGTGCCGTGAGCGGGAGTCCTACCGGGGAGCTGTTTTTT.

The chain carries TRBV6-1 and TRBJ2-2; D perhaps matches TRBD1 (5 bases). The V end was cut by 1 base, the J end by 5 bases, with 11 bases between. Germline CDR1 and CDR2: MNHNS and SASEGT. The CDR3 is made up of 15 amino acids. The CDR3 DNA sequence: TGTGCCAGCAGTGAAGTAAGGGGTGGGACCGGGGAGCTGTTTTTT. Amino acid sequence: CASSEVRGGTGELFF.

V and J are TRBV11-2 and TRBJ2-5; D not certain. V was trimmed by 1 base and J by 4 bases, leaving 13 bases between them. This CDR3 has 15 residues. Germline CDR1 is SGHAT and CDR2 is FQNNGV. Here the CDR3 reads CASSLVGRSGETQYF. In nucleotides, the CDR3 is TGTGCCAGCAGCTTAGTGGGCAGATCGGGAGAGACCCAGTACTTC.

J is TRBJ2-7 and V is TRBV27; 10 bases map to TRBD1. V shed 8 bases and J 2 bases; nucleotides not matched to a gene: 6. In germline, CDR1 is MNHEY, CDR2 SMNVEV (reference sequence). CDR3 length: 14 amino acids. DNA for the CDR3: TGTGCCAGCCGAGCCGGACAGGGGGCCTACGAGCAGTACTTC. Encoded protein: CASRAGQGAYEQYF.

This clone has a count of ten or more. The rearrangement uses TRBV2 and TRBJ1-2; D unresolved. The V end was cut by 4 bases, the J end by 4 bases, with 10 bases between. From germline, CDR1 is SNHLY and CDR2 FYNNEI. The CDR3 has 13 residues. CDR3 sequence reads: CASSVSQAYGYTF. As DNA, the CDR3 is TGTGCCAGCAGTGTAAGTCAGGCCTATGGCTACACCTTC.

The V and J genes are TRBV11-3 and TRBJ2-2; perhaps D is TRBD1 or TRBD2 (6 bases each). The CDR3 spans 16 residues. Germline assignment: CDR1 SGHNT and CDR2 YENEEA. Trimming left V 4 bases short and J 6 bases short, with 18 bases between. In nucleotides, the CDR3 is TGTGCCAGCAGCTCCGGACGGGGGCAAAACGCCGGGGAGCTGTTTTTT. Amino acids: CASSSGRGQNAGELFF.

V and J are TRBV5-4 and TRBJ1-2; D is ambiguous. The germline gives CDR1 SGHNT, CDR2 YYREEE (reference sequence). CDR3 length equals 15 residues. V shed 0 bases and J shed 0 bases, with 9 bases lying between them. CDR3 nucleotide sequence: TGTGCCAGCAGCTTGGCCGGGGTTACTAACTATGGCTACACCTTC. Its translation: CASSLAGVTNYGYTF.